Sequencing of this T cell receptor beta chain was carried out in a study of cytomegalovirus exposure and HLA in healthy donors. Regarding the study as a whole: The likely origin of a cluster of highly shared sequence variants was a sequencing artifact. Later on, an analysis found that several of the most significant clusters appeared to be linked to common viral pathogens, which included parvovirus B19. A later analysis associated approximately 17,000 TCR beta sequences with HLA alleles at a 0.05 false discovery rate.

Trimming cost V 10 bases and J 3 bases, with 21 bases left between them. The CDR3 covers 15 residues. Germline assignment: CDR1 WNHNN and CDR2 SYGVQD (reference sequence). A remark on this clone: The antigen remains undetermined.

Use of 60 Vbeta and 13 Jbeta primers characterized the PCR. Method: immunoSEQ multiplex PCR; TCRdb's copy keeps in-frame clones and lacks some. This sample has about 150,000 clones, with about 70% found just once. This receptor was obtained from a woman aged 60-70 years in good health and CMV-seropositive. The sample was PBMCs. This chain joins TRBV10-1 and TRBJ1-1, with a weak D call TRBD1 (5 bases). CDR3 sequence: CATYLGRGRDTEAFF. CDR3 DNA sequence: TGCGCCACCTACCTCGGGCGGGGCCGGGACACTGAAGCTTTCTTT.